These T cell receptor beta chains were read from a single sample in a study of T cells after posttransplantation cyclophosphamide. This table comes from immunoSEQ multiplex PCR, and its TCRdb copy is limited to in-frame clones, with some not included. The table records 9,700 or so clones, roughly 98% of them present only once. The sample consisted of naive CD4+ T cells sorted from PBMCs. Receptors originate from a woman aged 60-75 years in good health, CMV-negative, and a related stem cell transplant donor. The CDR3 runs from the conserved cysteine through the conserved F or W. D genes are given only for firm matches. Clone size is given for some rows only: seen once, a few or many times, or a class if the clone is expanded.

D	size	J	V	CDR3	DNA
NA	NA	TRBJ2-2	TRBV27	CASSSPPGGLFF	TGTGCCAGCAGTTCTCCCCCAGGTGGGCTGTTTTTT
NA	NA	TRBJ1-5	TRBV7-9	CASSSLGGQPQHF	TGTGCCAGCAGCTCCCTGGGGGGTCAGCCCCAGCATTTT
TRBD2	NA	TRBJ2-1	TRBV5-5	CASSSEKLASNEQFF	TGTGCCAGCAGCTCCGAAAAACTAGCGAGCAATGAGCAGTTCTTC
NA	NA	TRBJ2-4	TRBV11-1	CASSPPGGGRAKNIQYF	TGTGCCAGCAGCCCTCCTGGGGGGGGGCGAGCCAAAAACATTCAGTACTTC
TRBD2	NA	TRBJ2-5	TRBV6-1	CASSEAGGTTTQYF	TGTGCCAGCAGTGAAGCGGGGGGGACCACCACCCAGTACTTC
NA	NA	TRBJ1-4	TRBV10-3	CATRQAGEKLFF	TGTGCCACCCGACAGGCCGGGGAAAAACTGTTTTTT
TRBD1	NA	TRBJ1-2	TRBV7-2	CASSRPGTGGVGYTF	TGTGCCAGCAGCCGCCCCGGGACAGGGGGGGTTGGCTACACCTTC
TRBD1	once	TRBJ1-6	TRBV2	CASSEMGQRVNSPLHF	TGTGCCAGCAGTGAAATGGGACAGCGAGTTAATTCCCCCCTCCACTTT
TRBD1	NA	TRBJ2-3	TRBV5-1	CASSRTGTGVEDTQYF	TGCGCCAGCAGCCGGACCGGGACAGGGGTAGAGGATACGCAGTATTTT
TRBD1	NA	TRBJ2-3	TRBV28	CASSGGQAITDTQYF	TGTGCCAGCAGCGGGGGACAGGCTATAACAGATACGCAGTATTTT
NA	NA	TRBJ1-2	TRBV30	CAWNDRSYGYTF	TGTGCCTGGAATGACAGGAGCTATGGCTACACCTTC
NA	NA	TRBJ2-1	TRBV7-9	CASSLSSYNEQFF	TGTGCCAGCAGCTTGAGCTCCTACAATGAGCAGTTCTTC
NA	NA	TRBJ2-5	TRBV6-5	CASSYAGGGQETQYF	TGTGCCAGCAGTTACGCTGGCGGAGGGCAAGAGACCCAGTACTTC
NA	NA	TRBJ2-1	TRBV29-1	CSVYDRYNEQFF	TGCAGCGTTTATGACAGGTACAATGAGCAGTTCTTC
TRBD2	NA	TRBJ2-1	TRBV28	CASSPPAGEYNEQFF	TGTGCCAGCAGCCCCCCAGCGGGAGAGTACAATGAGCAGTTCTTC
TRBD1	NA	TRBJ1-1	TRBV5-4	CASRHDRAGEAFF	TGTGCCAGCAGACACGACAGGGCTGGTGAAGCTTTCTTT
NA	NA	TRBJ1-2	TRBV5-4	CASSFRSNYGYTF	TGTGCCAGCAGCTTCAGGTCTAACTATGGCTACACCTTC
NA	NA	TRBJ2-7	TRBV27	CASSFGGVDSSYEQYF	TGTGCCAGCAGTTTTGGTGGAGTAGATAGTTCCTACGAGCAGTACTTC
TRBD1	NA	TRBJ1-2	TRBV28	CATWGQMGAYTF	TGTGCCACCTGGGGACAGATGGGTGCCTACACCTTC
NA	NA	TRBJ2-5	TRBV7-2	CASSSKRYQETQYF	TGTGCCAGCAGCTCTAAGCGGTACCAAGAGACCCAGTACTTC
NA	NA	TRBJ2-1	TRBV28	CASSLGLPASEQFF	TGTGCCAGCAGTCTAGGACTCCCCGCATCTGAGCAGTTCTTC
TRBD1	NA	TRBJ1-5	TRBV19	CASSYTRQGRVDKPQHF	TGTGCCAGTAGTTACACTAGACAGGGAAGGGTGGATAAGCCCCAGCATTTT
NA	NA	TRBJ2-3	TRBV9	CASSVTDVGTDTQYF	TGTGCCAGCAGCGTGACAGACGTCGGCACAGATACGCAGTATTTT
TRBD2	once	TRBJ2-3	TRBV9	CASSPLTSGYTDTQYF	TGTGCCAGCAGCCCCCTGACTAGCGGCTACACAGATACGCAGTATTTT
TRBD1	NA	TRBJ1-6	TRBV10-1	CASSVPGQGNSPLHF	TGCGCCAGCAGTGTCCCGGGACAGGGGAATTCACCCCTCCACTTT
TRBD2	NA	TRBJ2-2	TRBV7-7	CASGRGGLTGELFF	TGTGCTTCCGGGCGGGGGGGCCTGACCGGGGAGCTGTTTTTT
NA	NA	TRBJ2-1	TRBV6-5	CAGSSLIKASEQFF	TGTGCCGGCAGTTCGCTCATCAAGGCTAGTGAGCAGTTCTTC
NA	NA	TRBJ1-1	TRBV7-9	CASSQGRWTEAFF	TGTGCCAGCAGCCAGGGGCGGTGGACTGAAGCTTTCTTT
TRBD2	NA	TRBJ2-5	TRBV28	CASSLPGGQETQYF	TGTGCCAGCAGTTTGCCGGGGGGCCAAGAGACCCAGTACTTC
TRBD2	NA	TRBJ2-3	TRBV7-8	CASSPQRDYTDTQYF	TGTGCCAGCAGTCCTCAGCGGGACTACACAGATACGCAGTATTTT